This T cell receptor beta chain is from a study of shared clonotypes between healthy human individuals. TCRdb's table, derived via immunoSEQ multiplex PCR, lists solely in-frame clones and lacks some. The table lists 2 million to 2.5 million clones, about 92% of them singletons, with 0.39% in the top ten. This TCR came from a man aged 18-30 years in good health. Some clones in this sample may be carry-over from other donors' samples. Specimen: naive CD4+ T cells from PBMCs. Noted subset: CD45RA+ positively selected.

CDR3 in DNA: TGCAGCGTTGAGGGGGGACAGGTAATTCCCACAGATACGCAGTATTTT. It is translated as CSVEGGQVIPTDTQYF. The chain is built from TRBV29-1 and TRBJ2-3; TRBD1 aligns across 8 bases. The CDR3 is made up of 16 amino acids. Germline CDR1 is SQVTM and CDR2 is ANQGSEA. The ends lost 3 bases at V and 2 bases at J; junction bases unmatched: 10.